This T cell receptor (beta chain) derives from a study of T cells after yellow fever vaccination. Study as a whole: Any fraction with a low cell number was prepared using SMART-Seq v4 Ultra Low Input.

Trimming took 1 base from V and 11 from J, leaving 12 bases between them. The CDR3 has 14 residues. The germline gives CDR1 MGHRA, CDR2 YSYEKL. Study findings and constraints: The secondary response was weaker but peaked faster, day 5 versus 15. One caveat is that FACS-sorted repertoires could contain abundant clonotypes contaminating from the bulk population. Post-booster samples contained most primary-vaccination clones (around 95% CD4, approximately 88% CD8).

One entry per CDR3 protein results from TCRdb running MiXCR on the 5' RACE reads. The profile shows a few hundred thousand distinct CDR3 sequences, more than 3% of them singletons. This clonotype was seen a handful of times. Antigen unknown. The clonotype comes from a man younger than 35 who received the YFV17D yellow fever vaccine. The specimen comprised PBMCs, sampled on the day of the yellow fever booster vaccination. The rearrangement uses TRBV4-1 and TRBJ1-6; maybe TRBD1 (6 bases). The CDR3 reads CASSQVTGLAPLHF. The CDR3 coding sequence is TGCGCCAGCAGCCAAGTGACAGGATTGGCACCCCTCCACTTT.